This TCR beta chain was identified in a study of T cell responses to AZD1222 COVID-19 vaccine. Trimming stripped 2 bases from V and 0 bases from J, with 7 bases between. The CDR3 runs 15 residues. Germline V CDR1 and CDR2: MNHNS, SASEGT. Regarding the study as a whole: Spike regions recognized by vaccine-associated CD4 TCRs spanned the protein, led by 160-218 and 743-854. Nearly half of the spike-specific TCRs reportedly recognize variant regions that carry no mutations. Rises in breadth and depth of Spike-specific TCRs came after two AZD1222 doses. Clonal diversity was possibly underestimated, and the donors were mostly white British, with more females.

A word on this clone: Its target is not known.

Only in-frame clones appear in the TCRdb table, and some are missing; sequencing was by immunoSEQ multiplex PCR. This sample has 84,000 or so clones; 80% to 90% occur once, and the top ten carry roughly 15%. This chain joins TRBV6-1 and TRBJ2-2; D unclear. Sequenced here: peripheral blood, sampled on day 0 of AZD1222 vaccination. This sequence was found in an adult in good health. Here the CDR3 reads CASSESRANTGELFF. CDR3 sequence (DNA): TGTGCCAGCAGTGAATCTAGAGCGAACACCGGGGAGCTGTTTTTT.